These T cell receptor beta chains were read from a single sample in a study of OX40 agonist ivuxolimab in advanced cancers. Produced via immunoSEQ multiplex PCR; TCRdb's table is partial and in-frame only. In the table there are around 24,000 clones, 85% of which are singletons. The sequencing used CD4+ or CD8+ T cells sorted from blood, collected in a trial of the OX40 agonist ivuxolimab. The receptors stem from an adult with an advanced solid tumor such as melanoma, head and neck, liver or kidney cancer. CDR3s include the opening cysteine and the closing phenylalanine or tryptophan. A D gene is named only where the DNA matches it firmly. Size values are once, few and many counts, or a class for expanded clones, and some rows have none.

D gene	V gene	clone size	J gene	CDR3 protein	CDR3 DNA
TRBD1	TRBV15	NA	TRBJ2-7	CATGQGVDYEQYF	TGTGCCACCGGACAGGGCGTCGACTACGAGCAGTACTTC
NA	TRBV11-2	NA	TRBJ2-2	CASSFGVNTGELFF	TGTGCCAGCAGCTTCGGAGTGAACACCGGGGAGCTGTTTTTT
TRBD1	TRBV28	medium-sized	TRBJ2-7	CASGYRGRDEQYF	TGTGCCAGCGGATACAGGGGAAGGGACGAGCAGTACTTC
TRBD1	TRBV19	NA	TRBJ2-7	CASSTGQAVAYEQYF	TGTGCCAGTAGTACTGGACAGGCCGTCGCGTACGAGCAGTACTTC
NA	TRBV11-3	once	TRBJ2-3	CASSLVSALTDTQYF	TGTGCCAGCAGCTTAGTGAGTGCCCTCACAGATACGCAGTATTTT
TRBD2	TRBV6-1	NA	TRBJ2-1	CASSDAGGLYNEQFF	TGTGCCAGCAGTGACGCGGGGGGCTTGTACAATGAGCAGTTCTTC
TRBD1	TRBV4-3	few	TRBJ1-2	CASSPGQGISFTF	TGCGCCAGCAGCCCTGGACAGGGGATTAGTTTCACCTTC
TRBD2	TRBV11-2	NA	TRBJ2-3	CASSTLAGGPQSTDTQYF	TGTGCCAGCAGTACTCTAGCGGGGGGGCCCCAAAGCACAGATACGCAGTATTTT
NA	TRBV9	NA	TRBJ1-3	CASSAREAGRGNTIYF	TGTGCCAGCAGCGCTCGGGAGGCGGGCAGGGGAAACACCATATATTTT
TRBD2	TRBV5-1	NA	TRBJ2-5	CASSFLAGGPHQETQYF	TGCGCCAGCAGCTTCCTAGCGGGGGGGCCCCACCAAGAGACCCAGTACTTC
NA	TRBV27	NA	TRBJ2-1	CASRFGFNNEQFF	TGTGCCAGCAGGTTCGGGTTCAACAATGAGCAGTTCTTC
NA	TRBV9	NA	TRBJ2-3	CASSVGGTDTQYF	TGTGCCAGCAGCGTAGGTGGAACAGATACGCAGTATTTT
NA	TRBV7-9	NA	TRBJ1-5	CASSQVGGKFSNQPQHF	TGTGCCAGCAGCCAGGTAGGGGGAAAGTTTAGCAATCAGCCCCAGCATTTT
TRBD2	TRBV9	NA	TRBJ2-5	CASSVEPLAGGYQETQYF	TGTGCCAGCAGCGTCGAGCCCCTAGCGGGGGGTTACCAAGAGACCCAGTACTTC
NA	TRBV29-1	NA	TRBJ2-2	CSVPGPRPGELFF	TGCAGCGTCCCCGGGCCTAGACCCGGGGAGCTGTTTTTT
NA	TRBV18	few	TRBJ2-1	CASSPPRLEANEQFF	TGTGCCAGCTCACCACCAAGACTAGAGGCCAATGAGCAGTTCTTC
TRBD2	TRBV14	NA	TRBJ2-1	CASSLAGLADYNEQFF	TGTGCCAGCAGCCTCGCGGGACTAGCTGACTACAATGAGCAGTTCTTC
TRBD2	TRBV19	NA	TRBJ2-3	CASSILAASTDTQYF	TGTGCCAGTAGTATACTAGCGGCTAGCACAGATACGCAGTATTTT
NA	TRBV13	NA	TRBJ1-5	CASSLTRGGNQPQHF	TGTGCCAGCAGCCTTACCCGGGGGGGCAATCAGCCCCAGCATTTT
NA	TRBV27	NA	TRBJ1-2	CASSLSRQASFYGYTF	TGTGCCAGCAGTTTATCGAGACAGGCGTCCTTCTATGGCTACACCTTC
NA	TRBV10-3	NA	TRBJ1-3	CAINEQSGNTIYF	TGTGCCATCAACGAGCAGAGTGGAAACACCATATATTTT
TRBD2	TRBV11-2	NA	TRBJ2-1	CASSLPRGGRDLENEQFF	TGTGCCAGCAGCTTACCCAGGGGCGGGAGGGACTTGGAAAATGAGCAGTTCTTC
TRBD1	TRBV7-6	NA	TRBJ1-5	CASSPEGQSSNQPQHF	TGTGCCAGCAGCCCGGAGGGACAGAGTAGCAATCAGCCCCAGCATTTT
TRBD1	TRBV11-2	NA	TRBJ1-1	CASSYDRGDTEAFF	TGTGCCAGCAGTTACGACAGGGGAGACACTGAAGCTTTCTTT
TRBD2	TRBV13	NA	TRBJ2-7	CASSPGLAASYEQYF	TGTGCCAGCAGCCCGGGACTAGCGGCCTCCTACGAGCAGTACTTC
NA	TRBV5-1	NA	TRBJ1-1	CASSLRTPGHDTEAFF	TGCGCCAGCAGCTTGAGGACGCCGGGACACGACACTGAAGCTTTCTTT
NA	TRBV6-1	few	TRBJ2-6	CASSGGESGANVLTF	TGTGCCAGCAGTGGAGGCGAATCTGGGGCCAACGTCCTGACTTTC
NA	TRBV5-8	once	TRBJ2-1	CASSLGTYNEQFF	TGTGCCAGCAGCTTAGGGACCTACAATGAGCAGTTCTTC
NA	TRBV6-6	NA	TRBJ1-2	CASTGGPYGYTF	TGTGCCAGCACTGGGGGACCTTATGGCTACACCTTC
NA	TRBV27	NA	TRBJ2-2	CASSSNAYTGELFF	TGTGCCAGCAGTTCTAACGCGTACACCGGGGAGCTGTTTTTT
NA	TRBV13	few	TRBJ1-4	CASSLEEGRPTEKLFF	TGTGCCAGCAGCTTAGAGGAGGGCAGGCCCACCGAAAAACTGTTTTTT
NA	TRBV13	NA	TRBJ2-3	CASTRRLFRDTQYF	TGTGCCAGCACCAGGAGGCTATTCAGAGATACGCAGTATTTT
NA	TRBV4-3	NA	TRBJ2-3	CASSPDREGQDTQYF	TGCGCCAGCAGCCCAGACAGGGAGGGTCAAGATACGCAGTATTTT
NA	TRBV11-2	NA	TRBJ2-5	CASSLLLGEETQYF	TGTGCCAGCAGCTTACTTTTGGGAGAAGAGACCCAGTACTTC
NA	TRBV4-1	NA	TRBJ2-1	CASSQTGEGSYNEQFF	TGCGCCAGCAGCCAAACAGGGGAGGGCTCCTACAATGAGCAGTTCTTC
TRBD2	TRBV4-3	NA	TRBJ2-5	CASSQELLAGDWETQYF	TGCGCCAGCAGCCAAGAGTTACTAGCGGGAGATTGGGAGACCCAGTACTTC
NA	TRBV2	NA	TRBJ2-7	CASSRDGSYEQYF	TGTGCCAGCAGCCGGGACGGATCCTACGAGCAGTACTTC
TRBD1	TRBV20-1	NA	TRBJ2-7	CSGAQGDEQYF	TGCAGTGGCGCCCAGGGGGACGAGCAGTACTTC
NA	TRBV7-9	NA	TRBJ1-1	CASSPGYAEAFF	TGTGCCAGCAGCCCCGGCTACGCTGAAGCTTTCTTT
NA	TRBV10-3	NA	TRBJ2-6	CAISEVPATSGANVLTF	TGTGCCATCAGTGAGGTCCCAGCTACCTCTGGGGCCAACGTCCTGACTTTC
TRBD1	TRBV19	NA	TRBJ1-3	CAAGTGDSGNTIYF	TGTGCCGCTGGGACAGGGGACTCTGGAAACACCATATATTTT
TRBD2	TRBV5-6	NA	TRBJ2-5	CASSFPSAGEQETQYF	TGTGCCAGCAGCTTTCCCTCCGCGGGGGAACAAGAGACCCAGTACTTC
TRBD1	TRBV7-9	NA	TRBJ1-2	CASSLPDYKTGLYGYTF	TGTGCCAGCAGCTTACCCGACTATAAGACAGGGCTCTATGGCTACACCTTC
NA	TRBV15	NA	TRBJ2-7	CATGLLNEQYF	TGTGCCACCGGACTACTGAACGAGCAGTACTTC
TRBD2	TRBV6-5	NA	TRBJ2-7	CASSYTSGSSYEQYF	TGTGCCAGCAGTTACACTAGCGGGAGCTCCTACGAGCAGTACTTC
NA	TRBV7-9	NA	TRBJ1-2	CASSSGLGYTF	TGTGCCAGCAGTTCAGGGTTAGGCTACACCTTC
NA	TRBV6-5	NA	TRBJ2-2	CASNPAGELFF	TGTGCCAGCAATCCTGCTGGGGAGCTGTTTTTT